These 4 T cell receptor beta chains came from one sample sequenced in a study of blood T cell repertoires in COVID-19. The data were produced by immunoSEQ multiplex PCR, yet TCRdb's version contains in-frame clones alone and is incomplete. The sample contains around 49,000 clones, about 76% of which appear only once. The specimen sequenced was peripheral blood. The receptors stem from an elderly woman with COVID-19, enrolled during active disease.

The gene calls are TRBV9 and TRBJ1-4; D remains unclear. V lost 0 bases to trimming and J lost 5 bases, with 5 bases between them. CDR1 is SGDLS and CDR2 is YYNGEE in the germline V gene. CDR3 length equals 13 residues. The CDR3 DNA is TGTGCCAGCAGCGTAGAACTCAATGAAAAACTGTTTTTT. It specifies CASSVELNEKLFF.

This clone appeared a few times. This chain joins TRBV2 and TRBJ1-4, with D unclear. This CDR3 has 14 amino acids. The V gene lost 1 base and the J gene lost 8 bases, with 11 bases spanning the gap. Germline V gene lookup returns CDR1 SNHLY and CDR2 FYNNEI. The CDR3 sequence is CASSEGWAQEKLFF. The CDR3 DNA reads as TGTGCCAGCAGTGAAGGCTGGGCGCAAGAAAAACTGTTTTTT.

V usage is TRBV28 and J usage is TRBJ2-7, with D possibly TRBD1 on 5 matching bases. Trimming cost V 6 bases and J 2 bases, with 17 bases left between them. Germline lookup yields CDR1 MDHEN and CDR2 SYDVKM. The CDR3 runs 15 residues. CDR3: CASRTPGINAYEQYF. In DNA form, the CDR3 reads TGTGCCAGCAGAACACCAGGGATAAATGCCTACGAGCAGTACTTC.

This chain uses TRBV7-3 with TRBJ2-2, with D perhaps TRBD1 (5 bases). In germline, CDR1 is SGHTA, CDR2 FQGTGA. V lost 4 bases and J lost 6, with 9 bases in between. The CDR3 covers 13 residues. As DNA, the CDR3 is TGTGCCAGCAGCTCCCAGGGTCCCGGGGAGCTGTTTTTT. This sequence encodes CASSSQGPGELFF.